This TCR beta chain stems from a study of Ad26.COV2.S vaccination and SARS-CoV-2 variants (dated by TCRdb to the early 2020s). For the wider study: Vaccine-arm donors came from COV1001, a multicentre, randomized, double-blind, placebo-controlled phase I-IIa trial of Ad26.COV2.S in healthy adults. Dosing of Ad26.COV2.S was intramuscular, at either 5x10^10 or 1x10^11 viral particles, delivered as one shot or as two shots spaced 56 days apart. The specificity and breadth of SARS-CoV-2-reactive T cell receptors after Ad26.COV2.S vaccination were assessed by TCRbeta repertoire sequencing. A total of around 32 samples were included in the TCR-sequenced set, comprising some 20 Ad26.COV2.S vaccine recipients, 5 placebo recipients and 8 SARS-CoV-2 convalescent individuals. Trial participants were randomized into five groups of five: low-dose or high-dose Ad26.COV2.S given once or twice, or placebo on both occasions. Investigators remained blinded to trial group allocation during experiments and outcome assessment.

Paper-wide results and their limitations: Higher spike-specific TCR breadth was observed in Ad26.COV2.S recipients than in placebo recipients (P = 0.0014). According to the authors, total T cell responses may have been underestimated by the TCR breadth and depth analyses. After vaccination, spike-specific CD8+ and CD4+ T cell responses were reported to show substantial breadth. Comparing responses between vaccine doses or regimens was not something the study was powered to do. Non-spike TCR breadth was comparable between vaccine and placebo recipients, consistent with the vaccine containing only spike.

Interpreted using the paper, the treatment or condition label stands for: about 20 received Ad26.COV2.S at low or high dose, single or two shots; about 5 received placebo; per-sample allocation not given. For vaccine and placebo recipients, the sequenced repertoires came from samples collected on day 63 after the first injection. Cohort 1b enrolled roughly 25 adults aged 18-55 years at a single site in Boston, USA, between 29 July and 7 August 2020. Ad26.COV2.S was a replication-incompetent adenovirus type 26 vector expressing a prefusion-stabilized SARS-CoV-2 spike protein from the original Wuhan strain. The germline V gene sets CDR1 to LGHNA and CDR2 to YNFKEQ. Trimming accounts for 1 base at V and 2 bases at J, while the number of junction bases matched to no gene is 1. The CDR3 spans 14 residues, from the cysteine through the phenylalanine. CDR3 DNA is the only sequence kept; it has 42 bases, read in frame from the first base.

The immunoSEQ Assay was used to sequence TCRbeta CDR3 regions. After extraction, genomic DNA underwent amplification by bias-controlled multiplex PCR, followed by high-throughput sequencing. Processing in the source paper ran as follows. Collapsing and filtering of sequences were performed to quantify the absolute abundance of each unique TCRbeta CDR3 region. T cell fraction was estimated by normalizing TCRbeta template counts to usable DNA, which was measured by amplifying reference genes present in all nucleated cells. Repertoire TCRs were annotated as SARS-CoV-2-specific by exact matching of V gene, CDR3 amino acid sequence and J gene to a known reactive TCR set. MIRA supplied the reference SARS-CoV-2 TCR set, which was filtered for enrichment in COVID-19-positive ImmuneCODE repertoires so that public or cross-reactive TCRs were removed. Using the MIRA antigens, annotated TCRs were further analysed by specific ORF or by position within an ORF. Depth was the summed frequency of annotated unique rearrangements, while breadth was defined as annotated unique rearrangements over total unique productive rearrangements. Group comparisons of TCR breadth used two-sided Wilcoxon rank-sum tests. The table comes from immuneACCESS by way of TCRdb, which keeps in-frame sequences with V and J called. Part of the clones is missing from these tables; in studies checked, under half for an unresolved V gene and the rest for unknown reasons. V and J calls and clone size come straight from that table; D and trimming were deduced from the DNA. For this sample the table gives fewer than 800,000 clones, of which about 90% were detected only once. The top ten constitute roughly 1.5% of the sample.

There are a few counts of this clone. It has no known antigen specificity. No qualities accompany the bases; no much larger clone lies one base away. This material consisted of peripheral blood, taken in a trial of Ad26.COV2.S vaccine versus placebo. The source of this sequence is a person aged 18-60 years who received the Ad26.COV2.S COVID-19 vaccine or a placebo. The chain is made from TRBV4-2 and TRBJ1-2, and 7 junction bases match TRBD1. CDR3 protein: CASSQVGGNYGYTF. The nucleotide sequence reads as follows: TGTGCCAGCAGCCAAGTAGGGGGCAACTATGGCTACACCTTC.